These T cell receptor beta chains were read from a single sample in a study of T-cell memory formation after mild COVID-19. Each CDR3 protein gets one entry after TCRdb re-called the 5' RACE reads with MiXCR. The sample lists 300,000 to 400,000 distinct CDR3 sequences, 25% to 30% seen once, with approximately 12% in the top ten. The sample was PBMCs or a T cell subset sorted from them (not recorded which). These receptors were taken from an adult woman who had mild COVID-19 (a few samples of this study predate the infection). Cell type and time point are not known. CDR3s include the opening cysteine and the closing phenylalanine or tryptophan. Each record gives: D gene, J gene, clone size, V gene, CDR3 protein. A D gene is named only where the DNA matches it firmly. The size of a clone is reported for some rows only, either as once, few or many, or as a class for expanded clones.

d_gene: .; j_gene: TRBJ2-3; abundance: .; v_gene: TRBV20-1; CDR3aa: CSAESLDTQYF
d_gene: TRBD2; j_gene: TRBJ2-2; abundance: few; v_gene: TRBV6-2/TRBV6-3; CDR3aa: CASSPRTSGGELFF
d_gene: TRBD2; j_gene: TRBJ2-1; abundance: .; v_gene: TRBV11-2; CDR3aa: CASSPASGNFDEQFF
d_gene: .; j_gene: TRBJ1-2; abundance: few; v_gene: TRBV24-1; CDR3aa: CATSAYENYGYTF
d_gene: TRBD2; j_gene: TRBJ2-1; abundance: few; v_gene: TRBV7-3; CDR3aa: CASSIGTSRYNEQFF
d_gene: TRBD1; j_gene: TRBJ2-7; abundance: few; v_gene: TRBV29-1; CDR3aa: CSVSGPTGGEWVYEQYF
d_gene: .; j_gene: TRBJ1-5; abundance: .; v_gene: TRBV6-1; CDR3aa: CASSSPIDGSQHF
d_gene: .; j_gene: TRBJ2-7; abundance: .; v_gene: TRBV6-6; CDR3aa: CASSYSLGTLSTYEQYF
d_gene: TRBD1; j_gene: TRBJ1-1; abundance: few; v_gene: TRBV19; CDR3aa: CASSIDRVGGAFF
d_gene: .; j_gene: TRBJ1-6; abundance: .; v_gene: TRBV20-1; CDR3aa: CSAPARIGGHSPLHF
d_gene: .; j_gene: TRBJ1-3; abundance: .; v_gene: TRBV2; CDR3aa: CAIQGLHSGNTIYF
d_gene: TRBD1; j_gene: TRBJ1-5; abundance: few; v_gene: TRBV27; CDR3aa: CASSLSATGTGNQPQHF
d_gene: .; j_gene: TRBJ1-2; abundance: .; v_gene: TRBV6-2/TRBV6-3; CDR3aa: CASSHGPDYGYTF
d_gene: TRBD2; j_gene: TRBJ2-2; abundance: .; v_gene: TRBV5-1; CDR3aa: CASSPRAGVNTGELFF
d_gene: TRBD2; j_gene: TRBJ2-1; abundance: few; v_gene: TRBV20-1; CDR3aa: CSVTTGTTLYNEQFF
d_gene: .; j_gene: TRBJ2-3; abundance: few; v_gene: TRBV24-1; CDR3aa: CATSDFGLQGTDTQYF
d_gene: .; j_gene: TRBJ1-1; abundance: .; v_gene: TRBV4-1; CDR3aa: CASTPGGAENTEAFF
d_gene: .; j_gene: TRBJ2-5; abundance: few; v_gene: TRBV20-1; CDR3aa: CSASNFQETQYF
d_gene: .; j_gene: TRBJ1-2; abundance: once; v_gene: TRBV6-2/TRBV6-3; CDR3aa: CASFLGGASGYTF
d_gene: .; j_gene: TRBJ2-5; abundance: few; v_gene: TRBV20-1; CDR3aa: CSARGPGRTQYF
d_gene: .; j_gene: TRBJ2-1; abundance: many; v_gene: TRBV7-3; CDR3aa: CASSLDQFNEQFF
d_gene: .; j_gene: TRBJ2-7; abundance: few; v_gene: TRBV20-1; CDR3aa: CSARRSYEQYF
d_gene: .; j_gene: TRBJ2-1; abundance: .; v_gene: TRBV7-9; CDR3aa: CASSPPPASYNEQFF
d_gene: .; j_gene: TRBJ1-2; abundance: .; v_gene: TRBV7-2; CDR3aa: CASSPRGSRGGYTF
d_gene: .; j_gene: TRBJ1-6; abundance: few; v_gene: TRBV11-2; CDR3aa: CASSPVTGGGFNSPLHF
d_gene: .; j_gene: TRBJ2-7; abundance: .; v_gene: TRBV14; CDR3aa: CASSPTKAEQYF
d_gene: TRBD2; j_gene: TRBJ2-7; abundance: .; v_gene: TRBV7-8; CDR3aa: CASSPLSSGIRTSGAPYEQYF
d_gene: .; j_gene: TRBJ2-7; abundance: .; v_gene: TRBV7-9; CDR3aa: CASSPPGPHEQYF
d_gene: .; j_gene: TRBJ2-5; abundance: once; v_gene: TRBV24-1; CDR3aa: CATSDDVQETQYF
d_gene: TRBD1; j_gene: TRBJ2-7; abundance: once; v_gene: TRBV20-1; CDR3aa: CSALTWTGSYEQYF
d_gene: .; j_gene: TRBJ2-1; abundance: few; v_gene: TRBV20-1; CDR3aa: CSANWRYEQFF
d_gene: TRBD1; j_gene: TRBJ2-2; abundance: .; v_gene: TRBV2; CDR3aa: CASSLGQGTGELFF